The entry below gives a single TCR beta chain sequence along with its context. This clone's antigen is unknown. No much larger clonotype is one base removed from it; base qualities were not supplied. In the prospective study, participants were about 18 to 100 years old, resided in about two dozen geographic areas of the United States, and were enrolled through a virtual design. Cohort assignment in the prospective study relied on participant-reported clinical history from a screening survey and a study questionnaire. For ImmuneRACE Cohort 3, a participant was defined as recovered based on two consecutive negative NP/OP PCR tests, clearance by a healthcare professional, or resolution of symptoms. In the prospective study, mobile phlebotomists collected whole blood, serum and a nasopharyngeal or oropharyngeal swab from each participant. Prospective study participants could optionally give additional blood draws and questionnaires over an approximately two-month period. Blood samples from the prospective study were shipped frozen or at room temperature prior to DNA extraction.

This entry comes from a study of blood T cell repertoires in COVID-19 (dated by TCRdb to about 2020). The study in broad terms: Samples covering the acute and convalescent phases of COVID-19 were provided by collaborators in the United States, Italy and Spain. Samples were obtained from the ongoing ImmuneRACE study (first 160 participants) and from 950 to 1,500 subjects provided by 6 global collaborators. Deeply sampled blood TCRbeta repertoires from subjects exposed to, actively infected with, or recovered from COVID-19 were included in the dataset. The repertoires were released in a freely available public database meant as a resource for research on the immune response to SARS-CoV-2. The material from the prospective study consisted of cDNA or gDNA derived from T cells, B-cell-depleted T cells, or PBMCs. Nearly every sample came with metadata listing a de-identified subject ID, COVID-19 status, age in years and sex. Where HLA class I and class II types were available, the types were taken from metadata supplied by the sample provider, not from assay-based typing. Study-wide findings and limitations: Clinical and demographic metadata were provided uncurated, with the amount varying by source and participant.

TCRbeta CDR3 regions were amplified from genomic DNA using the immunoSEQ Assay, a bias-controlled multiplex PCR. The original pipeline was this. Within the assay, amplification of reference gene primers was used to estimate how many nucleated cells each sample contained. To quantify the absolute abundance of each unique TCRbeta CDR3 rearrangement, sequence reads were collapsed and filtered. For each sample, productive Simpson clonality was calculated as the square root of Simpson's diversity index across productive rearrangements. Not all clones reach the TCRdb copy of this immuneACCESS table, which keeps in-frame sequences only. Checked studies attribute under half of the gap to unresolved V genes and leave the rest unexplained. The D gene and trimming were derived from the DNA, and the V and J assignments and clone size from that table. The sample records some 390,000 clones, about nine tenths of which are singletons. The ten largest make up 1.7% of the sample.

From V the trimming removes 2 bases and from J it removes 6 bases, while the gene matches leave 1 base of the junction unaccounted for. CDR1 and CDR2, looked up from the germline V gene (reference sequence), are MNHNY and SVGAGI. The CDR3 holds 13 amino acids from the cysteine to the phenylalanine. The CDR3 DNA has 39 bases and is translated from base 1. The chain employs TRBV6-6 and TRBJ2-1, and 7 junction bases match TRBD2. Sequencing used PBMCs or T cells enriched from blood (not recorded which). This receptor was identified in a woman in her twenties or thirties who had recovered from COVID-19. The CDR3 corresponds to CASSYRTSNEQFF. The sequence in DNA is TGTGCCAGCAGTTACCGGACTAGCAATGAGCAGTTCTTC.